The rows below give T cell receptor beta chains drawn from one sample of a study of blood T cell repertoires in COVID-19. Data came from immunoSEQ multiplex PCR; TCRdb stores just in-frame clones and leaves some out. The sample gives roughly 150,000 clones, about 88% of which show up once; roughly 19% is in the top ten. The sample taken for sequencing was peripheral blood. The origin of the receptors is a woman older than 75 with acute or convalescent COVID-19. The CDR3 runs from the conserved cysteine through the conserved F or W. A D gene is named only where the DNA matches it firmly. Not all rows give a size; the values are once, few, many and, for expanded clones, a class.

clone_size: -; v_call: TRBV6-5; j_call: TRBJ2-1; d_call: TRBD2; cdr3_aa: CASSYSTAGSYNEQFF; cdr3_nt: TGTGCCAGCAGTTACTCGACAGCGGGGTCCTACAATGAGCAGTTCTTC
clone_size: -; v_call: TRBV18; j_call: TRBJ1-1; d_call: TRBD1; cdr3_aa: CASSPLDRGAEAFF; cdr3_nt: TGTGCCAGCTCACCCCTGGACAGGGGCGCTGAAGCTTTCTTT
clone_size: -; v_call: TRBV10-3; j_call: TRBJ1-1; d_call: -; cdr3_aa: CAIKQMGTSNTEAFF; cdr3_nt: TGTGCCATCAAGCAAATGGGGACTTCGAACACTGAAGCTTTCTTT
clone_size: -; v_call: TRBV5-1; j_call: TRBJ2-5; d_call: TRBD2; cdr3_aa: CASSLATSGSQETQYF; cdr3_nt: TGCGCCAGCAGCTTGGCCACTAGCGGGAGCCAAGAGACCCAGTACTTC
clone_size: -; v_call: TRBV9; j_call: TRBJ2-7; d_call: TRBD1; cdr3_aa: CASSEKRTGKFHEQYF; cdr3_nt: TGTGCCAGCAGCGAGAAACGGACAGGGAAGTTCCACGAGCAGTACTTC
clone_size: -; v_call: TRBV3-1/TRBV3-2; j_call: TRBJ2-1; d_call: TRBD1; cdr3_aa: CASSQGQGGNEQFF; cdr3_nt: TGTGCCAGCAGCCAGGGACAGGGGGGGAATGAGCAGTTCTTC
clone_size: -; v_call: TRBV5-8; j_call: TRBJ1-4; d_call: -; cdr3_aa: CASSLGQNRNEKLFF; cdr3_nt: TGTGCCAGCAGCTTGGGACAGAACCGTAATGAAAAACTGTTTTTT
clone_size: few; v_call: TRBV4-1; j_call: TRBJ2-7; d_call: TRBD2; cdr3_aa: CASSQGLNLRDYIYEQYF; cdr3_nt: TGCGCCAGCAGCCAAGGCTTGAACCTCCGGGACTATATCTACGAGCAGTACTTC
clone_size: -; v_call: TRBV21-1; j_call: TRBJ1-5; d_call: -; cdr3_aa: CASRLQVVDRAIEQPQHF; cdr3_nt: TGTGCCAGCAGACTCCAGGTAGTAGACAGGGCGATTGAGCAGCCCCAGCATTTT
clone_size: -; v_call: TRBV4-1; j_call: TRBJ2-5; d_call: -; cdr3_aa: CASSLFRGPQETQYF; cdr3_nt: TGCGCCAGCAGCCTTTTCAGAGGGCCCCAGGAGACCCAGTACTTC
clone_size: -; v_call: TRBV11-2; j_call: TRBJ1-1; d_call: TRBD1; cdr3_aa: CASSLGTGVWMNTEAFF; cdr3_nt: TGTGCCAGCAGCTTAGGGACAGGGGTGTGGATGAACACTGAAGCTTTCTTT
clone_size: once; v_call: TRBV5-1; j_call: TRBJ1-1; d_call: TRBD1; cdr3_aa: CASSWGTGGGTEAFF; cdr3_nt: TGCGCCAGCAGCTGGGGGACAGGGGGAGGCACTGAAGCTTTCTTT
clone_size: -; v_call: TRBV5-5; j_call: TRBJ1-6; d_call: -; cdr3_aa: CASSLRVQGSSYNSPLHF; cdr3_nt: TGTGCCAGCAGCTTGCGAGTACAGGGAAGCTCCTATAATTCACCCCTCCACTTT
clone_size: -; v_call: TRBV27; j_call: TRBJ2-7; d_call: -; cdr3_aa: CASRGLASHEQYF; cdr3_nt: TGTGCCAGCAGGGGTCTAGCATCACACGAGCAGTACTTC
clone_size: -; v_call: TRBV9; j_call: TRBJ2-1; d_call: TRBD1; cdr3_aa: CASSAADREVRNEQFF; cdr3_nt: TGTGCCAGCAGCGCCGCGGACAGGGAGGTCAGGAATGAGCAGTTCTTC
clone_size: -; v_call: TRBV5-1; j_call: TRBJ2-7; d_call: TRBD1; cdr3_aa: CASSYHQGQGLSTYEQYF; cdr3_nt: TGCGCCAGCAGCTACCACCAAGGACAGGGGCTATCTACCTACGAGCAGTACTTC
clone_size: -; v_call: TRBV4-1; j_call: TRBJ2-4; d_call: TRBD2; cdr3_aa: CASSQGTSGRGAKNIQYF; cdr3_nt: TGCGCCAGCAGCCAAGGGACTAGCGGGAGAGGTGCCAAAAACATTCAGTACTTC
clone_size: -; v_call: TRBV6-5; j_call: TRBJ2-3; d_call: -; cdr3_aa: CASRETGRTDTQYF; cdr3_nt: TGTGCCAGCAGGGAGACAGGGAGGACAGATACGCAGTATTTT
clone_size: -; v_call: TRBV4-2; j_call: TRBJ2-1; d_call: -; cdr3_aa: CASSQRQGGNEQFF; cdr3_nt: TGTGCCAGCAGCCAACGGCAGGGTGGAAATGAGCAGTTCTTC
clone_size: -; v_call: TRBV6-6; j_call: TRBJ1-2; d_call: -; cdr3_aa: CASSPLRPLSTEANYGYTF; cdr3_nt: TGTGCCAGCAGTCCCCTGAGGCCCCTTTCGACAGAGGCTAACTATGGCTACACCTTC
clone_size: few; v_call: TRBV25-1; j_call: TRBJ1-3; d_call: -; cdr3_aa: CASTGSTDRNTIYF; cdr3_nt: TGTGCCAGCACCGGGTCGACGGATCGAAACACCATATATTTT
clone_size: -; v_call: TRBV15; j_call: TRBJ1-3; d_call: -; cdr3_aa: CATSFQGSGNTIYF; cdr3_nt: TGTGCCACCAGCTTTCAGGGGTCTGGAAACACCATATATTTT
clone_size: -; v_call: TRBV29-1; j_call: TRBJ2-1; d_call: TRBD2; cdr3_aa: CSVEGTSGRRGQFF; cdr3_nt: TGCAGCGTTGAAGGGACTAGCGGGAGAAGAGGGCAGTTCTTC
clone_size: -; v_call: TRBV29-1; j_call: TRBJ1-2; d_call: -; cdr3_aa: CSVSTGFSYGYTF; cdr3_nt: TGCAGCGTTTCAACAGGGTTTTCCTATGGCTACACCTTC
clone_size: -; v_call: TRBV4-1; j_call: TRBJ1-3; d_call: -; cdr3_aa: CASSRYSFSGNTIYF; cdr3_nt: TGCGCCAGCAGCCGTTACAGTTTCTCTGGAAACACCATATATTTT
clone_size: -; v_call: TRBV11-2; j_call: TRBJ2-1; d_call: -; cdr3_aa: CASSLRTQEQFF; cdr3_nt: TGTGCCAGCAGCTTGCGAACACAGGAGCAGTTCTTC
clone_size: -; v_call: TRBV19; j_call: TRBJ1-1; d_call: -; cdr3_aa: CASSKETPNTEAFF; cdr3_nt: TGTGCCAGTAGTAAGGAGACCCCGAACACTGAAGCTTTCTTT
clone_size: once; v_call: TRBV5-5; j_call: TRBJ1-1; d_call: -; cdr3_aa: CASSLFRHMNTEAFF; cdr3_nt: TGTGCCAGCAGCTTGTTTCGTCACATGAACACTGAAGCTTTCTTT
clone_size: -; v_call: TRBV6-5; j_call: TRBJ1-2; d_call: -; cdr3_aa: CASSSVGAGGYGYTF; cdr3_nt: TGTGCCAGCAGTTCCGTGGGGGCCGGTGGCTATGGCTACACCTTC
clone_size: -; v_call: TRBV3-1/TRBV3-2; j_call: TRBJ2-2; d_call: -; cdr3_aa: CASMPSRNTGELFF; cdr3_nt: TGTGCCAGCATGCCTTCCAGGAACACCGGGGAGCTGTTTTTT
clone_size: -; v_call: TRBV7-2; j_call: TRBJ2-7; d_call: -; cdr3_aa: CASSHSYEQYF; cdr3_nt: TGTGCCAGCAGCCATAGCTACGAGCAGTACTTC
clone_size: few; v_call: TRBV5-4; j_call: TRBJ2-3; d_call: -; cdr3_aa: CASSFTKRPDTQYF; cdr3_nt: TGTGCCAGCAGCTTTACTAAGCGGCCAGATACGCAGTATTTT
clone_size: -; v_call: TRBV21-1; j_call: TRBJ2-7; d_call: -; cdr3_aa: CASSNADTYEQYF; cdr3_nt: TGTGCCAGCAGCAACGCGGATACCTACGAGCAGTACTTC
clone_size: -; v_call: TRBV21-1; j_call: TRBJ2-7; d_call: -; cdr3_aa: CASSKIPDRGSYEQYF; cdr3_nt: TGTGCCAGCAGCAAAATTCCGGACAGGGGCTCCTACGAGCAGTACTTC
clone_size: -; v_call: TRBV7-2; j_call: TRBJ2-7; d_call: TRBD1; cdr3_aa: CASSLSDRVYEQYF; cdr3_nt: TGTGCCAGCAGCTTATCGGACAGGGTCTACGAGCAGTACTTC
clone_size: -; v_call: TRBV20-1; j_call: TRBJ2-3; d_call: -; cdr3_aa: CSASPSSVDTQYF; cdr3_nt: TGCAGTGCTAGTCCTTCCTCTGTGGATACGCAGTATTTT
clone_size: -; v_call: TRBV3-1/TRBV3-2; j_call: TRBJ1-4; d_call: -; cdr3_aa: CASSHIKGVEEKLFF; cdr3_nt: TGTGCCAGCAGCCATATCAAAGGGGTTGAGGAAAAACTGTTTTTT
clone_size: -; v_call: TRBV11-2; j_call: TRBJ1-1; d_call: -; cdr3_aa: CASSPLQGNTEAFF; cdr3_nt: TGTGCCAGCAGCCCTTTACAGGGGAACACTGAAGCTTTCTTT
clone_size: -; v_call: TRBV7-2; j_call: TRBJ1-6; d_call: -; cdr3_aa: CASSLGGGWPLHF; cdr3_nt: TGTGCCAGCAGCTTAGGTGGGGGGTGGCCCCTCCACTTT
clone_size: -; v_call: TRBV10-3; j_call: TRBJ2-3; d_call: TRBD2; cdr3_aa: CAIRGAGAVDTQYF; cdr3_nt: TGTGCCATCCGAGGAGCGGGGGCGGTAGATACGCAGTATTTT
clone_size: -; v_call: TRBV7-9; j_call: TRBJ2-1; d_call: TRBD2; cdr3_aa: CASTGAGWGNEQFF; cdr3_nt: TGTGCCAGCACGGGAGCGGGGTGGGGGAATGAGCAGTTCTTC
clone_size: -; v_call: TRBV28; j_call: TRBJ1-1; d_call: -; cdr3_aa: CASSTLKTPSF; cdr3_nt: TGTGCCAGCAGTACCCTTAAGACTCCCTCCTTT
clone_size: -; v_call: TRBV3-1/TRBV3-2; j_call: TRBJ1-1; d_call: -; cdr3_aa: CASSQGGVGEAFF; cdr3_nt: TGTGCCAGCAGCCAAGGCGGGGTAGGTGAAGCTTTCTTT
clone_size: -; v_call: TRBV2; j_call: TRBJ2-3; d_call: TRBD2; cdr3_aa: CASRRTSGGLESSTDTQYF; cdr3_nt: TGTGCCAGCAGACGGACTAGCGGGGGCCTAGAGTCAAGCACAGATACGCAGTATTTT
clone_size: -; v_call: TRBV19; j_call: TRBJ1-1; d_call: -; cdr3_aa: CATYRRQDTEAFF; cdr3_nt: TGTGCCACCTACCGCCGACAGGACACTGAAGCTTTCTTT
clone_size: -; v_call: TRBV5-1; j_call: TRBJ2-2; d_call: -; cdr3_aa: CASSSRTAANTGELFF; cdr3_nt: TGCGCCAGCAGCAGTCGGACAGCTGCGAACACCGGGGAGCTGTTTTTT
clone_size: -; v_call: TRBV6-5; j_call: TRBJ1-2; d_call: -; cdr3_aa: CASSYFPANYGYTF; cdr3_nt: TGTGCCAGCAGTTACTTCCCCGCTAACTATGGCTACACCTTC
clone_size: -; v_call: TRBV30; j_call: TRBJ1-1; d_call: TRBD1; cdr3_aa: CAWTTGVSTEAFF; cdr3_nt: TGTGCCTGGACTACAGGGGTTAGCACTGAAGCTTTCTTT